The 2 T cell receptor beta chains reported below all come from one sample, sequenced in a study of T cells after yellow fever vaccination. TCRdb re-called the 5' RACE reads with MiXCR, one entry per CDR3 protein. The sample lists under 600,000 distinct CDR3 sequences, approximately 12% occurring once. Specimen: PBMCs, collected on the day of the yellow fever booster vaccination. The receptors stem from a man aged 30-40 years who received the YFV17D yellow fever vaccine.

V usage is TRBV7-2 and J usage is TRBJ1-6; D possibly corresponds to TRBD1 (5 bases). The CDR3 contains 12 residues. V lost 4 bases, J lost 14 bases, and 12 bases lay in between. Looked up from germline, CDR1 is SGHTA and CDR2 is FQGNSA. The CDR3 is CASSSQGGSLHF. The CDR3, as DNA: TGTGCCAGCAGCTCCCAGGGCGGATCCCTCCACTTT.

This chain connects TRBV18 to TRBJ2-7; 7 positions agree with TRBD1. This CDR3 has 14 residues. The ends lost 5 bases at V and 6 bases at J; junction bases unmatched: 10. From germline, CDR1 is KGHSH and CDR2 LQKENI. In DNA, the CDR3 is TGTGCCAGCTCATCCGGGACAGAGGCCTCCGAGCAGTACTTC. Amino acid sequence: CASSSGTEASEQYF.